These T cell receptor beta chains were read from a single sample in a study of Ad26.COV2.S vaccination and SARS-CoV-2 variants. The method was immunoSEQ multiplex PCR; TCRdb's version includes in-frame clones alone and lacks a portion of them. This sample carries about 350,000 clones, approximately 90% of them seen once, and the ten largest clones take about 5%. Sequenced here: peripheral blood, sampled in a trial of Ad26.COV2.S vaccine versus placebo. The source of these receptors is a person between 18 and 59 years old who received the Ad26.COV2.S COVID-19 vaccine or a placebo. Both conserved end residues are part of each CDR3. The D gene is left open where the match is weak. The size of a clone is reported for some rows only, either as once, few or many, or as a class for expanded clones.

TRBJ2-1 | TRBV29-1 | - | - | CSVEEDTDNEQFF | TGCAGCGTTGAGGAGGACACCGACAATGAGCAGTTCTTC
TRBJ2-7 | TRBV27 | - | - | CASSTSRGYEQYF | TGTGCCAGCAGCACTAGCCGAGGGTACGAGCAGTACTTC
TRBJ1-6 | TRBV7-2 | - | TRBD1 | CASSLQPGQVNSPLHF | TGTGCCAGCAGCCTTCAACCGGGACAGGTGAATTCACCCCTCCACTTT
TRBJ1-3 | TRBV7-2 | - | - | CASSLDPSGNTIYF | TGTGCCAGCAGCTTAGACCCCTCTGGAAACACCATATATTTT
TRBJ1-6 | TRBV6-5 | - | TRBD1 | CASTIQGAFNSPLHF | TGTGCCAGCACCATACAGGGGGCGTTTAATTCACCCCTCCACTTT
TRBJ1-1 | TRBV6-2/TRBV6-3 | - | - | CASSYSSRNTEAFF | TGTGCCAGCAGTTACTCGAGTCGGAACACTGAAGCTTTCTTT
TRBJ2-7 | TRBV3-1/TRBV3-2 | few | - | CASSQLQGSYEQYF | TGTGCCAGCAGCCAACTACAGGGTTCCTACGAGCAGTACTTC
TRBJ2-1 | TRBV5-1 | - | TRBD2 | CASSLNVLAGSYNEQFF | TGCGCCAGCAGCTTGAATGTGCTAGCGGGGTCCTACAATGAGCAGTTCTTC
TRBJ2-7 | TRBV7-9 | - | - | CASSFIDRGGEQYF | TGTGCCAGCAGCTTTATAGACAGAGGCGGCGAGCAGTACTTC
TRBJ2-3 | TRBV3-1/TRBV3-2 | - | - | CASGAGHRDTQYF | TGTGCCAGCGGGGCAGGGCATAGAGATACGCAGTATTTT
TRBJ1-5 | TRBV7-8 | - | - | CASSLVRGPNQPQHF | TGTGCCAGCAGCTTAGTGAGAGGGCCCAATCAGCCCCAGCATTTT
TRBJ2-7 | TRBV6-5 | - | TRBD1 | CASNSGQGAAHEQYF | TGTGCCAGCAACTCTGGACAGGGGGCGGCCCACGAGCAGTACTTC
TRBJ1-2 | TRBV30 | - | TRBD1 | CAWNRQGSIYGYTF | TGTGCCTGGAACCGACAGGGTAGTATCTATGGCTACACCTTC
TRBJ2-1 | TRBV29-1 | - | TRBD2 | CSVEVTSGEQFF | TGCAGCGTTGAAGTTACTAGCGGTGAGCAGTTCTTC
TRBJ2-7 | TRBV2 | - | TRBD2 | CASSESLGLAVTYEQYF | TGTGCCAGCAGTGAATCATTGGGGCTAGCGGTGACCTACGAGCAGTACTTC
TRBJ1-2 | TRBV27 | - | - | CASRPGTIYGYTF | TGTGCCAGCAGACCCGGGACAATTTATGGCTACACCTTC
TRBJ1-5 | TRBV27 | once | - | CASSLSGNQPQHF | TGTGCCAGCAGTTTGTCAGGGAATCAGCCCCAGCATTTT
TRBJ1-1 | TRBV7-9 | few | - | CASSPGFGSEAFF | TGTGCCAGCAGCCCAGGGTTCGGGTCTGAAGCTTTCTTT
TRBJ2-1 | TRBV28 | - | - | CASSLRRLNNEQFF | TGTGCCAGCAGTTTAAGACGACTTAACAATGAGCAGTTCTTC
TRBJ2-3 | TRBV7-9 | - | TRBD2 | CASSLVASGSSTDTQYF | TGTGCCAGCAGCTTAGTGGCTAGCGGGAGTAGCACAGATACGCAGTATTTT
TRBJ2-2 | TRBV23-1 | once | - | CASSLLPRNTGELFF | TGCGCCAGCAGTCTCCTTCCACGGAACACCGGGGAGCTGTTTTTT
TRBJ1-3 | TRBV11-2 | few | - | CASSKVGKAIYF | TGTGCCAGCAGCAAGGTCGGGAAGGCCATATATTTT
TRBJ2-7 | TRBV11-2 | - | - | CASSLGGNPDYEQYF | TGTGCCAGCAGCTTAGGGGGGAACCCGGACTACGAGCAGTACTTC
TRBJ2-3 | TRBV4-1 | - | TRBD2 | CASSQVFAGVGTDTQYF | TGCGCCAGCAGCCAAGTTTTTGCGGGGGTGGGCACAGATACGCAGTATTTT
TRBJ1-1 | TRBV6-5 | - | - | CASRQGPNTEAFF | TGTGCCAGCAGGCAGGGCCCTAACACTGAAGCTTTCTTT
TRBJ2-7 | TRBV28 | once | TRBD1 | CASSFLDRESSYEQYF | TGTGCCAGCAGTTTCCTCGACAGGGAGAGCTCCTACGAGCAGTACTTC
TRBJ1-4 | TRBV7-9 | - | - | CASSRGGSGTEKLFF | TGTGCCAGCAGCCGGGGGGGCTCCGGGACCGAAAAACTGTTTTTT
TRBJ1-2 | TRBV7-3 | - | TRBD1 | CASSLAPGQGYYGYTF | TGTGCCAGCAGCTTAGCGCCGGGACAGGGATACTATGGCTACACCTTC
TRBJ2-4 | TRBV5-1 | - | - | CASSLEEGKAKNIQYF | TGCGCCAGCAGCTTGGAGGAGGGGAAAGCCAAAAACATTCAGTACTTC
TRBJ1-1 | TRBV7-9 | - | - | CASSGQLNTEAFF | TGTGCCAGCAGTGGACAGCTGAACACTGAAGCTTTCTTT
TRBJ1-4 | TRBV19 | - | - | CASSISNPGRRTEKLFF | TGTGCCAGTAGTATATCGAACCCGGGACGGAGAACGGAAAAACTGTTTTTT
TRBJ1-5 | TRBV7-2 | - | TRBD1 | CASSMAGGPNQPQHF | TGTGCCAGCAGCATGGCAGGGGGCCCCAATCAGCCCCAGCATTTT
TRBJ2-5 | TRBV7-9 | - | - | CASSLTDTVTQYF | TGTGCCAGCAGCTTAACGGACACGGTGACCCAGTACTTC
TRBJ2-3 | TRBV6-1 | - | TRBD2 | CASSAWGGSFTDTQYF | TGTGCCAGCAGTGCATGGGGCGGGAGCTTCACAGATACGCAGTATTTT
TRBJ2-2 | TRBV5-1 | - | TRBD2 | CASSLGLAGAGELFF | TGCGCCAGCAGCTTGGGTCTAGCGGGAGCCGGGGAGCTGTTTTTT
TRBJ1-1 | TRBV14 | once | - | CASSQQVKAGTEAFF | TGTGCCAGCAGCCAACAGGTGAAAGCGGGCACTGAAGCTTTCTTT
TRBJ1-1 | TRBV7-8 | - | - | CASSRGGTGDTEAFF | TGTGCCAGCAGCCGAGGTGGGACGGGGGACACTGAAGCTTTCTTT
TRBJ2-2 | TRBV7-9 | - | TRBD1 | CASSSPGGVGTGELFF | TGTGCCAGCAGCTCCCCAGGGGGCGTTGGCACCGGGGAGCTGTTTTTT
TRBJ1-3 | TRBV6-1 | - | - | CASSSQLGSGNTIYF | TGTGCCAGCAGCTCACAGTTAGGCTCTGGAAACACCATATATTTT
TRBJ2-1 | TRBV18 | - | TRBD1 | CASSPLAGTGGPNEQFF | TGTGCCAGCTCACCACTAGCCGGGACAGGGGGTCCGAATGAGCAGTTCTTC
TRBJ2-6 | TRBV19 | - | TRBD1 | CASSAGTGISGANVLTF | TGTGCCAGTAGTGCCGGGACAGGGATCTCTGGGGCCAACGTCCTGACTTTC
TRBJ2-3 | TRBV3-1/TRBV3-2 | once | TRBD1 | CASSSGTGYPDTQYF | TGTGCCAGCAGCTCCGGGACAGGGTACCCAGATACGCAGTATTTT
TRBJ1-2 | TRBV28 | - | - | CASSPLAYGYTF | TGTGCCAGCAGTCCCCTCGCCTATGGCTACACCTTC
TRBJ2-2 | TRBV19 | - | - | CASSIQVTTGELFF | TGTGCCAGTAGTATCCAAGTGACGACCGGGGAGCTGTTTTTT
TRBJ2-3 | TRBV27 | - | TRBD1 | CASSLIGQGVNTQYF | TGTGCCAGCAGTTTAATAGGACAGGGGGTCAATACGCAGTATTTT
TRBJ2-2 | TRBV4-2 | - | - | CASSQEQHTGELFF | TGTGCCAGCAGCCAAGAACAGCATACCGGGGAGCTGTTTTTT